The 13 T cell receptor beta chains below come from one sample, sequenced in a study of shared clonotypes between healthy human individuals. Clones were read by immunoSEQ multiplex PCR, and TCRdb kept only the in-frame ones, dropping some. The sample shows around 500,000 clones, around 85% of them seen only once. Sequencing input: PBMCs. These receptors were taken from a woman in her thirties or forties in good health. Some clones in this sample may be carry-over from other donors' samples.

Note on this clone: Only one base separates this from a far larger clonotype, so it likely reflects a read error. The genes are TRBV4-3 and TRBJ1-4; a weak D match, TRBD1 (6 bases). The germline gives CDR1 LGHNA, CDR2 YSLEER. The CDR3 consists of 16 residues. V was pared by 5 bases and J by 7 bases, with 20 bases between. The CDR3 spells CASSLTGGEGGEKLFF. In DNA, the CDR3 is TGCGCCAGCAGCTTGACCGGGGGCGAGGGAGGTGAAAAACTGTTTTTT.

This rearrangement joins TRBV5-1 to TRBJ1-1, with TRBD1 as a possible D gene (5 bases). Germline CDR1 and CDR2: SGHRS and YFSETQ. The V end was cut by 1 base, the J end by 4 bases, with 14 bases between. The length of the CDR3 is 15 residues. The CDR3 spells CASSLRIGESTEAFF. The CDR3 DNA follows: TGCGCCAGCAGCTTGAGGATAGGGGAGAGCACTGAAGCTTTCTTT.

This clone was seen more than once but under ten times. The gene calls are TRBV19 and TRBJ2-5; 14 nucleotides agree with TRBD2. The length of the CDR3 is 16 residues. Trimming cost V 3 bases and J 5 bases; bases outside gene matches: 5. The germline gives CDR1 LNHDA, CDR2 SQIVND (reference sequence). CDR3 amino acids: CASSIGTSGRGETQYF. CDR3 DNA sequence: TGTGCCAGTAGTATTGGGACTAGCGGGAGAGGGGAGACCCAGTACTTC.

The rearrangement joins TRBV11-2 to TRBJ2-1; D may be TRBD2 (5 bases). Trimming pared 5 bases from V and 1 base from J, leaving 15 bases between. Germline lookup yields CDR1 SGHAT and CDR2 FQNNGV. The CDR3 covers 16 residues. CDR3 sequence reads: CASSHSLASSYNEQFF. In DNA form, the CDR3 reads TGTGCCAGCAGCCACAGCCTAGCATCGTCCTACAATGAGCAGTTCTTC.

A few counts support this clone. The V gene is TRBV13, the J gene TRBJ2-3, with TRBD1 matching 8 bases. The CDR3 consists of 14 residues. Looked up from germline, CDR1 is PRHDT and CDR2 is FYEKMQ (reference sequence). V was clipped by 5 bases and J by 0 bases; unmatched bases: 1. Here the CDR3 DNA reads TGTGCCAGCAGCGGACAGGGAAGCACAGATACGCAGTATTTT. This sequence encodes CASSGQGSTDTQYF.

A remark on this clone: This likely stems from a read error, as it lies one base from a far larger clone. The CDR3 here is CASSFLGSSGNTTYF. Written as DNA, the CDR3 is TGTGCCAGCAGCTTCCTGGGAAGCTCTGGAAACACCACATATTTT. The chain is built from TRBV5-6 and TRBJ1-3; D unclear. The CDR3 has 15 amino acids. Germline V lookup: CDR1 SGHDT, CDR2 YYEEEE.

The genes are TRBV28 and TRBJ2-3; 11 positions match TRBD2. Germline-derived CDR1 and CDR2 are MDHEN and SYDVKM. The J segment lost 6 bases and the V segment lost 1 base, leaving 9 bases of the junction unmatched. The CDR3 sequence is 17 residues long. Written as DNA, the CDR3 is TGTGCCAGCAGTTTATATCCTAGCGGGAGGATAGCGGATACGCAGTATTTT. This gives the protein CASSLYPSGRIADTQYF.

The rearrangement links TRBV19 to TRBJ2-3, with TRBD1 identical over 9 bases. Per germline, CDR1 LNHDA and CDR2 SQIVND (reference sequence). There are 14 residues in the CDR3. V was clipped by 3 bases and J by 6 bases; unmatched bases: 4. CDR3 sequence reads: CASSMGTGIDTQYF. In DNA, the CDR3 is TGTGCCAGTAGTATGGGGACAGGGATTGATACGCAGTATTTT.

V and J are TRBV7-6 and TRBJ2-5; 13 bases agree with TRBD2. Germline values: CDR1 SGHVS, CDR2 FNYEAQ. CDR3 length equals 18 residues. J gave up 5 bases and V 0 bases, and 9 bases lay outside the gene matches. The CDR3: CASSLAKLAGGPQETQYF. The CDR3 DNA reads TGTGCCAGCAGCTTAGCTAAACTAGCGGGAGGGCCACAGGAGACCCAGTACTTC.

CDR3 DNA: TGTGCCAGCAGTTTCGGCCAGGGAGTCAATCAGCCCCAGCATTTT. Protein product: CASSFGQGVNQPQHF. The rearrangement joins TRBV27 to TRBJ1-5; D might be TRBD1 (5 bases). Germline CDR1 reads MNHEY; CDR2 reads SMNVEV (reference sequence). The length of the CDR3 is 15 residues. With 3 bases removed from V and 3 bases from J, the gap between germline ends came to 12 bases.

A remark on this clone: A far more abundant clone sits one base away, making this likely a read error. The chain links TRBV15 to TRBJ1-4; 8 positions match TRBD1. Germline CDR1 reads LNHNV; CDR2 reads YYDKDF (reference sequence). This CDR3 contains 15 residues. Trimming removed 3 bases from V and 4 bases from J; junction bases left unmatched: 4. CDR3 residues: CATSSQGAFNEKLFF. In nucleotides, the CDR3 is TGTGCCACCAGCAGTCAGGGGGCCTTTAATGAAAAACTGTTTTTT.

The chain uses TRBV11-2 and TRBJ1-1; maybe TRBD1 (6 bases). There are 17 residues in the CDR3. Trimming stripped 4 bases from V and 1 base from J, with 19 bases between. Germline loops: CDR1 SGHAT, CDR2 FQNNGV. CDR3 DNA: TGTGCCAGCAGCTCCATGGACAGTTATCGCAAGAACACTGAAGCTTTCTTT. It yields the protein CASSSMDSYRKNTEAFF.

The table lists this clone with a count of one. A read error is likely here: a far larger clone is one base away. The V gene is TRBV10-3, the J gene TRBJ2-5; TRBD2 matches at 9 bases. The CDR3 runs 15 residues. CDR1 and CDR2 (germline): ENHRY, SYGVKD. CDR3 amino acids: CAISVGGRVQEAQYF. The CDR3 coding sequence is TGTGCCATCAGTGTGGGCGGGAGGGTCCAAGAGGCCCAGTACTTC.